Following are 30 T cell receptor beta chains from one sample sequenced in a study of blood T cells in healthy people across ages. A second roughly 6 to 11 cycle PCR used barcoded and J-beta primers. TCRdb called the 5' RACE reads again in MiXCR, with one record for every CDR3 protein. The sample gives roughly 1,100,000 distinct CDR3 sequences, about 25% of which show up once; 0.75% is in the top ten. This same sample was also taken into another study, of T cells of mothers and their children.

Material: blood. All receptors come from a girl between 2 and 10 years old in good health.

This clonotype occurred a few times. The chain combines TRBV6-6 with TRBJ1-4; D is unclear. The CDR3 totals 12 residues. Germline assignment: CDR1 MNHNY and CDR2 SVGAGI (reference sequence). V was trimmed by 7 bases and J by 3 bases, leaving 6 bases between them. Written as DNA, the CDR3 is TGTGCCAGCAATCATGCTAATGAAAAACTGTTTTTT. Its protein product is CASNHANEKLFF.

This clonotype was seen only a few times. The chain combines TRBV29-1 with TRBJ1-4; D may be TRBD1 (5 bases). Germline V lookup: CDR1 SQVTM, CDR2 ANQGSEA. This CDR3 comprises 13 residues. Between the trimmed V and J ends, which lost 6 bases and 5 bases, there was a span of 13 bases. CDR3 in amino acids: CSVSGRLNEKLFF. For the CDR3, the DNA is TGCAGCGTCTCAGGGAGGCTAAATGAAAAACTGTTTTTT.

The V gene is TRBV28, the J gene TRBJ2-5; D is ambiguous. The J call is doubtful: the DNA matches TRBJ2-7 better. Germline CDR1 is MDHEN and CDR2 is SYDVKM. The CDR3 spans 15 residues. The CDR3 protein is CASRFDPGSFYEQYF. The CDR3, as DNA: TGTGCCAGCAGATTTGACCCCGGGTCCTTCTACGAGCAGTACTTC.

J is TRBJ2-1 and V is TRBV5-1; D remains unclear. The CDR3 length is 13 residues. V lost 0 bases to trimming and J lost 9 bases, with 10 bases between them. From germline, CDR1 is SGHRS and CDR2 YFSETQ. The chain's CDR3 is CASSLVTNGEQFF. The CDR3 region has the DNA TGCGCCAGCAGCTTGGTAACAAATGGTGAGCAGTTCTTC.

The rearrangement links TRBV4-1 to TRBJ2-1, with D tentatively TRBD1 or TRBD2 (5 bases each). Germline loops: CDR1 MGHRA, CDR2 YSYEKL. Trimming cost V 0 bases and J 2 bases, with 8 bases left between them. The CDR3 consists of 15 residues. Here the CDR3 reads CASSQEGRPYNEQFF. In nucleotides, the CDR3 is TGCGCCAGCAGCCAAGAGGGACGGCCCTACAATGAGCAGTTCTTC.

This clonotype was recorded a few times. This chain joins TRBV9 and TRBJ2-5; possible D gene TRBD1, 6 bases. Matching the DNA end better, TRBJ2-7 makes the J call doubtful. The CDR3 is made up of 16 amino acids. Per germline, CDR1 SGDLS and CDR2 YYNGEE. The CDR3 spells CASSGSRDTGSYEQYF. The CDR3 DNA is TGTGCCAGCAGCGGATCCCGGGACACCGGATCCTACGAGCAGTACTTC.

The CDR3: CASNKGDRLWNQPQHF. CDR3 DNA: TGTGCCAGCAACAAAGGGGACAGGTTATGGAATCAGCCCCAGCATTTT. The chain links TRBV3-1 to TRBJ1-5; 8 bases map to TRBD1. The CDR3 extends over 16 amino acids. CDR1 LGHDT and CDR2 YNNKEL come from the germline V gene (reference sequence). With 7 bases clipped from V and 4 bases from J, the junction kept 12 bases outside the gene matches.

This clonotype was seen a few times. The chain links TRBV29-1 to TRBJ1-3; 7 nucleotides agree with TRBD1. The length of the CDR3 is 15 residues. After removal of 7 bases from V and 3 bases from J, the junction contained 12 bases not matched to a gene. Germline-derived CDR1 and CDR2 are SQVTM and ANQGSEA. The CDR3 DNA reads TGCAGCGCCCAAACCCGACAGGGAGGTGGAAACACCATATATTTT. This encodes CSAQTRQGGGNTIYF.

In the case of this clonotype: The junction departs from germline at one end; a sequencing error may be responsible. The V gene is TRBV7-2, the J gene TRBJ2-7; 7 nucleotides agree with TRBD2. Germline-derived CDR1 and CDR2 are SGHTA and FQGNSA. This CDR3 has 15 residues. This CDR3 is CASSLGGGNSYEQYF. In DNA, the CDR3 is TGTGCCAGCAGCTTAGGGGGGGGAAACTCCTACGAGCAGTATTTC.

A few counts support this clonotype. J is TRBJ2-7 and V is TRBV10-3; the D gene is possibly TRBD1 (6 bases). The V end was cut by 4 bases, the J end by 4 bases, with 11 bases between. The CDR3 covers 13 residues. The germline V gene has CDR1 ENHRY and CDR2 SYGVKD. The CDR3 region has the DNA TGTGCCATCAGTGGGTGGACAGATTACGAGCAGTACTTC. This encodes CAISGWTDYEQYF.

This clonotype came up once. V and J are TRBV27 and TRBJ2-2; 12 positions agree with TRBD2. The CDR3 length is 15 residues. V shed 2 bases, J shed 6 bases, and the junction held 1 base outside the gene matches. Germline-derived CDR1 and CDR2 are MNHEY and SMNVEV (reference sequence). The CDR3: CASSLRLAGAGELFF. CDR3 in DNA: TGTGCCAGCAGTTTAAGACTAGCGGGAGCCGGGGAGCTGTTTTTT.

The chain joins TRBV11-2 to TRBJ2-1; no firm D call. This CDR3 contains 13 residues. V lost 0 bases and J 10 bases, leaving 10 bases between the germline ends. Germline CDR1 reads SGHAT; CDR2 reads FQNNGV. CDR3 nucleotides: TGTGCCAGCAGCTTAGATCTGGTCTCCGAGCAGTTCTTC. This sequence encodes CASSLDLVSEQFF. Together with reference TRBV11-2 and TRBJ2-1, the CDR3 gives the full variable domain: EAGVAQSPRYKIIEKRQSVAFWCNPISGHATLYWYQQILGQGPKLLIQFQNNGVVDDSQLPKDRFSAERLKGVDSTLKIQPAKLEDSAVYLCASSLDLVSEQFFGPGTRLTVL.

This rearrangement joins TRBV5-6 to TRBJ2-3; D is ambiguous. The length of the CDR3 is 15 residues. V lost 0 bases to trimming and J lost 11 bases, with 19 bases between them. The germline CDR1 and CDR2 sequences are SGHDT and YYEEEE. CDR3 region: CASSLVSQPPSEQYF. CDR3 nucleotide sequence: TGTGCCAGCAGCTTGGTTTCCCAGCCTCCGAGTGAGCAGTATTTT.

The sample holds one count of this clonotype. This chain connects TRBV4-3 to TRBJ2-5; 7 positions match TRBD2. Near its end, the DNA agrees better with TRBJ2-1, so the J call may be wrong. In germline, CDR1 is LGHNA, CDR2 YSLEER. The CDR3 runs 14 residues. The CDR3 is CASSQDWGGNEQFF. The CDR3 nucleotides are TGCGCCAGCAGCCAAGATTGGGGGGGCAATGAGCAGTTCTTC.

The V call is TRBV4-3, the J call TRBJ2-5, with 9 bases fitting TRBD2. CDR3 length: 18 amino acids. Germline lookup yields CDR1 LGHNA and CDR2 YSLEER. With V trimmed by 0 bases and J by 0 bases, 8 bases remained unmatched. The DNA of the CDR3 is TGCGCCAGCAGCCAAGAATGGCTAGCGGGACTGTACCAAGAGACCCAGTACTTC. Its protein is CASSQEWLAGLYQETQYF.

This chain connects TRBV20-1 to TRBJ2-1, with 7 bases that match TRBD2. CDR1 and CDR2 from the germline V gene are DFQATT and SNEGSKA (reference sequence). The CDR3 covers 15 residues. The trim removed 1 base at V and 8 bases at J, leaving 11 bases unmatched. For the CDR3, the DNA is TGCAGTGCTAGAGGGTTCGCCGGGACTACCTATGAGCAGTTCTTC. Translated: CSARGFAGTTYEQFF.

V and J are TRBV7-9 and TRBJ1-1; D not resolved. The germline V gene has CDR1 SEHNR and CDR2 FQNEAQ (reference sequence). This CDR3 contains 14 residues. V was pared by 8 bases and J by 1 base, with 14 bases between. CDR3 in DNA: TGTGCCAGCGGCGTGGCGGGATGGAACACTGAAGCTTTCTTT. It codes for CASGVAGWNTEAFF.

In its sample, this clonotype was seen once. The chain combines TRBV7-9 with TRBJ2-2; 8 bases are shared with TRBD2. The CDR3 spans 19 residues. V lost 9 bases to trimming and J lost 0 bases; unmatched junction nucleotides: 18. Germline CDR1 SEHNR, CDR2 FQNEAQ (reference sequence). The CDR3 here is CASSIGSGGNLANTGELFF. The DNA of the CDR3 is TGTGCCAGTAGTATAGGGAGCGGGGGAAATCTCGCGAACACCGGGGAGCTGTTTTTT.

This clonotype was observed a single time. J is TRBJ2-4 and V is TRBV5-1; perhaps TRBD1 as D (6 bases). The V end lost 3 bases, the J end lost 6 bases, and 16 bases lay between the germline ends. The CDR3 contains 15 residues. CDR1 and CDR2 (germline): SGHRS, YFSETQ. The CDR3 loop is CASSSQLTGSNIQYF. In DNA form, the CDR3 reads TGCGCCAGCAGCTCACAATTAACAGGGTCAAACATTCAGTACTTC.

The chain joins TRBV4-3 to TRBJ2-4; tentatively, D is TRBD1 or TRBD2 (5 bases each). In germline, CDR1 is LGHNA, CDR2 YSLEER. V shed 4 bases and J shed 9 bases, with 19 bases lying between them. This CDR3 spans 15 amino acids. This CDR3 reads CASSPGTGGTGIQYF. CDR3 coding DNA: TGCGCCAGCAGCCCAGGGACGGGCGGTACGGGCATTCAGTACTTC.

The J gene is TRBJ1-1, the V gene TRBV5-5; possibly TRBD1 for D (5 bases). Germline assignment: CDR1 SGHKS and CDR2 YYEKEE (reference sequence). The CDR3 loop spans 13 amino acids. V lost 6 bases and J lost 3, with 12 bases in between. CDR3 sequence: CASIRDDHTEAFF. CDR3 DNA: TGTGCCAGCATAAGGGACGATCACACTGAAGCTTTCTTT.

This clonotype was counted between two and nine times. The chain links TRBV29-1 to TRBJ2-1; possible D gene TRBD1, 7 bases. This CDR3 has 14 amino acids. Trimming shortened V by 4 bases and J by 6 bases, and 16 bases separated the two germline ends. CDR1 and CDR2 from the germline V gene are SQVTM and ANQGSEA. The CDR3 sequence: CSVVWPGGFNEQFF. CDR3 nucleotide sequence: TGCAGCGTTGTTTGGCCAGGGGGGTTCAATGAGCAGTTCTTC.

This clonotype was counted only a few times. CDR3 amino acids: CASSPWGEETQYF. The CDR3 bases are TGTGCCAGCAGCCCTTGGGGTGAGGAGACCCAGTACTTC. V gene TRBV14 combines with J gene TRBJ2-5, with D unresolved. With 4 bases removed from V and 5 bases from J, the gap between germline ends came to 11 bases. The CDR3 runs to 13 residues. The germline gives CDR1 SGHDN, CDR2 FVKESK. The variable domain in full, completed from reference TRBV14 and TRBJ2-5, reads EAGVTQFPSHSVIEKGQTVTLRCDPISGHDNLYWYRRVMGKEIKFLLHFVKESKQDESGMPNNRFLAERTGGTYSTLKVQPAELEDSGVYFCASSPWGEETQYFGPGTRLLVL.

As concerns this clonotype: Compared with germline, one end of the junction differs, possibly owing to a read error. The CDR3 loop reads CSARDPTGYAGELFF. CDR3 DNA sequence: TGCAGTGCTAGAGACCCGACAGGGTACGCCGGGGAACTGTTTTTT. The chain links TRBV20-1 to TRBJ2-2; 7 nucleotides line up with TRBD1. CDR1 and CDR2 from the germline V gene are DFQATT and SNEGSKA (reference sequence). The CDR3 is made up of 15 amino acids.

This rearrangement joins TRBV20-1 to TRBJ2-5; 8 bases line up with TRBD2. CDR3 size: 22 residues. With 6 bases clipped from V and 0 bases from J, the junction kept 30 bases outside the gene matches. CDR1 DFQATT and CDR2 SNEGSKA come from the germline V gene (reference sequence). In DNA, the CDR3 is TGCAGTGCCAGGAGAAGCGGGGGACCTCTTACCAGCGGGGGACCGTACCAAGAGACCCAGTACTTC. As protein: CSARRSGGPLTSGGPYQETQYF.

This chain links TRBV20-1 with TRBJ2-1; D is perhaps TRBD1 or TRBD2 (5 bases each). The ends were cut back, 4 bases at V and 8 bases at J, with 12 bases in the middle. Germline assignment: CDR1 DFQATT and CDR2 SNEGSKA (reference sequence). The CDR3 totals 12 residues. The CDR3 DNA reads as TGCAGTGCTAACAGAGGGGTTGATGAGCAGTTCTTC. This codes for CSANRGVDEQFF.

This clonotype was seen only a few times. V and J are TRBV24-1 and TRBJ2-1; TRBD1 is a possible D gene (5 bases). Germline V CDR1 and CDR2: KGHDR, SFDVKD. This CDR3 comprises 15 residues. V was clipped by 5 bases and J by 1 base, with 11 bases between them. As DNA, the CDR3 is TGTGCCACCAGTGCCAGGGATGGGTCCTACAATGAGCAGTTCTTC. Residues: CATSARDGSYNEQFF.

V and J are TRBV24-1 and TRBJ1-2; 7 bases fit TRBD1. The CDR3 sequence is 14 residues long. From germline, CDR1 is KGHDR and CDR2 SFDVKD. Losses at the gene ends were 2 bases for V and 10 bases for J; bases not matched to a gene: 9. The CDR3 here is CATSDSRGQLSYTF. The CDR3 DNA sequence: TGTGCCACCAGTGATTCGAGGGGGCAACTCTCCTACACCTTC.

CDR3 amino acids: CASSFLEASEMGYTF. The CDR3 DNA follows: TGTGCCAGCAGCTTTTTGGAGGCGTCGGAAATGGGCTACACCTTC. The chain couples TRBV7-9 to TRBJ1-2; D uncertain. Trimming took off 3 bases at V and 8 bases at J, with 19 bases between the two ends. The CDR3 is made up of 15 amino acids. The V gene's germline CDR1 is SEHNR and CDR2 FQNEAQ (reference sequence). The variable domain in full, with the rest retrieved from reference TRBV7-9 and TRBJ1-2, is DTGVSQNPRHKITKRGQNVTFRCDPISEHNRLYWYRQTLGQGPEFLTYFQNEAQLEKSRLLSDRFSAERPKGSFSTLEIQRTEQGDSAMYLCASSFLEASEMGYTFGSGTRLTVV.

The sample holds a few counts of this clonotype. This chain joins TRBV3-1 and TRBJ1-2; D remains unclear. V was shortened by 2 bases and J by 8 bases, with 12 bases between the two germline ends. Germline lookup yields CDR1 LGHDT and CDR2 YNNKEL (reference sequence). This CDR3 has 13 residues. Here the CDR3 reads CASSQTRPEGYTF. The CDR3 region has the DNA TGTGCCAGCAGCCAAACGAGACCGGAGGGCTACACCTTC.